A single sample gave rise to the 15 T cell receptor beta chains below, sequenced in a study of blood T cell repertoires in COVID-19. The assay was immunoSEQ multiplex PCR, and TCRdb's table has in-frame clones only and misses some. In the table there are about 400,000 clones, about 87% of which are singletons. Input material: PBMCs or T cells enriched from blood (not recorded which). The receptors were gathered from a man aged 40-49 years in a cohort exposed to, infected with or recovered from COVID-19 (not recorded which).

V and J are TRBV29-1 and TRBJ2-6; 9 nucleotides line up with TRBD1. Germline values: CDR1 SQVTM, CDR2 ANQGSEA. Trimming cost V 6 bases and J 0 bases; bases outside gene matches: 9. This CDR3 region has 17 residues. CDR3 DNA: TGCAGCGTGTATCGACAGGGGGAGAGCTCTGGGGCCAACGTCCTGACTTTC. This gives the protein CSVYRQGESSGANVLTF.

The chain links TRBV7-2 to TRBJ2-7; D might be TRBD1 (6 bases). V lost 0 bases and J lost 2, with 11 bases in between. The CDR3 totals 15 residues. CDR1 is SGHTA, CDR2 FQGNSA, per germline. The CDR3 reads CASSLAGQRAYEQYF. For the CDR3, the DNA is TGTGCCAGCAGCTTAGCGGGACAAAGGGCCTACGAGCAGTACTTC.

The V call is TRBV7-2, the J call TRBJ2-7; D not certain. V was shortened by 6 bases and J by 7 bases, with 13 bases between the two germline ends. CDR1 and CDR2 (germline): SGHTA, FQGNSA. The CDR3 spans 12 residues. In DNA, the CDR3 is TGTGCCAGCAGGGGCAGGCTCTTGGAGCAGTACTTC. It specifies CASRGRLLEQYF. Filled out from reference TRBV7-2 and TRBJ2-7, the complete variable domain reads GAGVSQSPSNKVTEKGKDVELRCDPISGHTALYWYRQSLGQGLEFLIYFQGNSAPDKSGLPSDRFSAERTGGSVSTLTIQRTQQEDSAVYLCASRGRLLEQYFGPGTRLTVT.

The V and J genes are TRBV19 and TRBJ1-2; unclear D gene. Germline-derived CDR1 and CDR2 are LNHDA and SQIVND (reference sequence). There are 16 residues in the CDR3. Trimming removed 5 bases at V and 0 bases at J, with 16 bases between. The CDR3 DNA reads TGTGCCAGTAGTCTAACAGTGGACTCAACTAACTATGGCTACACCTTC. This translates into CASSLTVDSTNYGYTF.

In its sample, this clone was seen a few times. J is TRBJ1-2 and V is TRBV29-1, with 9 nucleotides matching TRBD1. In germline, CDR1 is SQVTM, CDR2 ANQGSEA. This CDR3 comprises 13 residues. V trimming: 6 bases; J trimming: 4 bases; junction bases outside the gene matches: 6. CDR3 loop: CSVPTGGAYGYTF. Written as DNA, the CDR3 is TGCAGCGTGCCCACAGGGGGCGCCTATGGCTACACCTTC.

The V gene is TRBV12-3 or TRBV12-4, the J gene TRBJ1-5, with TRBD1 as a possible D gene (5 bases). Trimming removed 7 bases from V and 3 bases from J, with 10 bases in between. The CDR3 spans 13 residues. The CDR3 region is CASTGQDNQPQHF. The CDR3 DNA is TGTGCCAGCACCGGACAAGACAATCAGCCCCAGCATTTT.

The chain combines TRBV7-9 with TRBJ2-1; the D gene is possibly TRBD2 (6 bases). V gave up 2 bases and J gave up 8 bases, with 13 bases separating them. The germline V gene has CDR1 SEHNR and CDR2 FQNEAQ (reference sequence). The CDR3 sequence is 14 residues long. CDR3 protein: CASSLRLVGDEQFF. CDR3 DNA sequence: TGTGCCAGCAGCTTACGACTAGTTGGCGATGAGCAGTTCTTC.

The chain couples TRBV19 to TRBJ1-6; 7 nucleotides align to TRBD1. The CDR3 totals 16 residues. The V gene end was trimmed by 8 bases and the J gene end by 2 bases; junction bases not matched to a gene: 9. The germline gives CDR1 LNHDA, CDR2 SQIVND (reference sequence). The chain's CDR3 is CASRQGPGAYNSPLHF. The CDR3 nucleotides are TGTGCCAGTCGACAGGGACCTGGCGCCTATAATTCACCCCTCCACTTT.

The V gene is TRBV6-5, the J gene TRBJ2-3; 8 bases align to TRBD1. V lost 4 bases and J lost 5; bases outside the gene matches: 2. CDR1 MNHEY and CDR2 SVGAGI come from the germline V gene. The CDR3 loop spans 13 amino acids. CDR3 sequence reads: CASSFDRGDTQYF. The CDR3 DNA is TGTGCCAGCAGTTTTGACAGGGGAGATACGCAGTATTTT.

This chain joins TRBV10-2 and TRBJ1-6, with 8 nucleotides matching TRBD1. Germline V lookup: CDR1 WSHSY, CDR2 SAAADI. The CDR3 runs to 13 residues. Trimming took 7 bases from V and 10 from J; bases not matched to a gene: 6. As DNA, the CDR3 is TGCGCCAGCAAGGCAGGGGGCTGGTCACCCCTCCACTTT. Translating gives CASKAGGWSPLHF.

This chain joins TRBV5-1 and TRBJ1-6, with TRBD1 matching 10 bases. Germline V gives CDR1 SGHRS, CDR2 YFSETQ. V shed 4 bases, J shed 10 bases, and the junction held 8 bases outside the gene matches. The CDR3 has 15 amino acids. The CDR3 nucleotides read TGCGCCAGCAGCGCGGGACAGGGGATCGCGTCACCCCTCCACTTT. Translating it yields CASSAGQGIASPLHF.

Here the CDR3 reads CASSTGNTIYF. The CDR3 bases are TGTGCCAGTAGTACGGGAAACACCATATATTTT. The rearrangement uses TRBV19 and TRBJ1-3; no firm D call. V was cut by 4 bases and J by 4 bases, with 2 bases left in between. Germline CDR1 and CDR2: LNHDA and SQIVND (reference sequence). The CDR3 has 11 amino acids.

V usage is TRBV2 and J usage is TRBJ2-5; 8 bases align to TRBD2. V dropped 5 bases and J dropped 2; count of bases not matched to a gene: 4. There are 14 residues in the CDR3. Germline V gives CDR1 SNHLY, CDR2 FYNNEI. The CDR3 region is CASSRSGNQETQYF. In DNA, the CDR3 is TGTGCCAGCAGTCGTAGCGGGAATCAAGAGACCCAGTACTTC.

The CDR3 reads CASSLAGRGAGYGYTF. CDR3 nucleotides: TGTGCCAGCAGCCTCGCGGGGAGGGGCGCGGGCTATGGCTACACCTTC. The rearrangement links TRBV3-1 (or the pseudogene TRBV3-2) to TRBJ1-2, with a tentative D call TRBD1 (5 bases). CDR3 length: 16 residues. CDR1 is LGHDT, CDR2 YNNKEL, per germline (reference sequence). Trimming left V 4 bases short and J 4 bases short, with 19 bases between.

The chain joins TRBV5-1 to TRBJ2-7; TRBD2 aligns across 8 bases. Unmatched junction bases numbered 11, after V lost 2 bases and J lost 4 bases. Per the germline V gene, CDR1 is SGHRS and CDR2 is YFSETQ. CDR3 length: 16 residues. Written as DNA, the CDR3 is TGCGCCAGCAGCTTAGTGAGTAGTAGCGGGATTTACGAGCAGTACTTC. Translation: CASSLVSSSGIYEQYF.